One and the same sample provided the 26 T cell receptor beta chains below, sequenced in a study of T cell repertoires in cytomegalovirus infection. TCRdb re-called the reads through MiXCR, storing one row per CDR3 protein. The repertoire consists of a few hundred thousand distinct CDR3 sequences, with around 30% occurring once and the leading ten covering 15% to 20%. These receptors have no identified antigens. The sequenced sample was cultured PBMCs, obtained from culture after CMV antigen stimulation. These receptors were collected from a human donor in good health (CMV status not recorded). Some clones in this sample may be carry-over from other donors' samples.

The chain uses TRBV6-2 or TRBV6-3 and TRBJ2-7; TRBD2 agrees at 9 bases. The CDR3 is 15 residues long. V was pared by 6 bases and J by 3 bases, with 9 bases of the junction left unmatched. The germline V gene has CDR1 MNHEY and CDR2 SVGEGT. The CDR3 DNA sequence: TGTGCCAGCAGAGATCCCGGGACTAGCAGCTACGAGCAGTACTTC. Amino acid sequence: CASRDPGTSSYEQYF.

The sample holds one count of this clonotype. The chain uses TRBV19 and TRBJ2-5; D unresolved. Trimming removed 10 bases from V and 4 bases from J, with 10 bases in between. Germline CDR1 and CDR2: LNHDA and SQIVND (reference sequence). The CDR3 sequence is 11 residues long. Here the CDR3 reads CATAKGETQYF. The CDR3 nucleotides read TGTGCCACCGCAAAGGGAGAGACCCAGTACTTC.

This clonotype was counted many times. The rearrangement uses TRBV28 and TRBJ2-6, with a possible D match to TRBD2 (6 bases). In germline, CDR1 is MDHEN, CDR2 SYDVKM. The CDR3 covers 15 residues. Between the trimmed V and J ends, which lost 2 bases and 2 bases, there was a span of 7 bases. The CDR3 region is CASSLTGAGANVLTF. In nucleotides, the CDR3 is TGTGCCAGCAGTTTAACGGGGGCTGGGGCCAACGTCCTGACTTTC.

CDR3 amino acids: CASSSERGYGYTF. The CDR3, as DNA: TGTGCCAGCAGTTCCGAGAGGGGGTATGGCTACACCTTC. The rearrangement uses TRBV28 and TRBJ1-2; possibly TRBD1 for D (6 bases). Trimming took off 4 bases at V and 5 bases at J, with 11 bases between the two ends. The CDR3 has 13 amino acids. Germline CDR1 reads MDHEN; CDR2 reads SYDVKM.

The chain combines TRBV29-1 with TRBJ1-2; 7 positions match TRBD1. Germline V gene sequence: CDR1 SQVTM, CDR2 ANQGSEA. V dropped 4 bases and J dropped 7; count of bases not matched to a gene: 9. The CDR3 runs to 13 residues. In nucleotides, the CDR3 is TGCAGCGTTGCGGGCAGGGGGATCTCTGGCTACACCTTC. Protein sequence: CSVAGRGISGYTF.

This clonotype was seen a handful of times. This chain joins TRBV7-2 and TRBJ2-3; 11 positions match TRBD2. Germline assignment: CDR1 SGHTA and CDR2 FQGNSA. The CDR3 runs to 19 residues. Trimming removed 5 bases from V and 1 base from J; junction bases left unmatched: 14. The CDR3 region has the DNA TGTGCCAGCAGCCCCCGGGGCGGTAGCGGGAGGGCCGGCACAGATACGCAGTATTTT. Its translation: CASSPRGGSGRAGTDTQYF.

The V and J genes are TRBV28 and TRBJ1-2, with D possibly TRBD1 on 5 matching bases. This CDR3 is built from 12 residues. Trimming removed 6 bases at V and 9 bases at J, with 14 bases between. Germline CDR1 MDHEN, CDR2 SYDVKM. The CDR3 is CASRPHAGRYTF. CDR3 sequence (DNA): TGTGCCAGCAGACCTCATGCGGGGCGCTACACCTTC.

The J gene is TRBJ1-1, the V gene TRBV7-9; D remains unclear. The CDR3 sequence is 15 residues long. Germline values: CDR1 SEHNR, CDR2 FQNEAQ (reference sequence). The V and J ends lost 2 bases and 0 bases respectively, with 10 bases between them. Here the CDR3 reads CASSLRSGVNTEAFF. In nucleotides, the CDR3 is TGTGCCAGCAGCTTACGGAGTGGCGTGAACACTGAAGCTTTCTTT.

This clonotype occurred a few times. The chain has TRBV6-6 and TRBJ2-5; 7 positions agree with TRBD2. V shed 3 bases and J 2 bases; nucleotides not matched to a gene: 9. The CDR3 spans 16 residues. From germline, CDR1 is MNHNY and CDR2 SVGAGI (reference sequence). In DNA form, the CDR3 reads TGTGCCAGCAGTTATTTAGGTCGGGGAGGGCAAGAGACCCAGTACTTC. Protein product: CASSYLGRGGQETQYF.

This sequence joins TRBV6-8 and TRBJ1-5, with 7 bases that match TRBD1. The CDR3 sequence is 16 residues long. J lost 5 bases, V lost 6 bases, and 13 bases had no gene match. The germline CDR1 and CDR2 sequences are MNHGY and SAAAGT. The CDR3 reads CASSTYREGADQPQHF. For the CDR3, the DNA is TGTGCCAGCAGCACCTACAGGGAGGGGGCTGATCAGCCCCAGCATTTT.

CDR3 protein: CSAGWDRDYGYTF. CDR3 sequence (DNA): TGCAGTGCTGGCTGGGACAGGGATTATGGCTACACCTTC. V gene TRBV20-1 combines with J gene TRBJ1-2, with TRBD1 identical over 9 bases. The V segment lost 5 bases and the J segment 5 bases; nucleotides outside the gene matches: 6. The CDR3 spans 13 residues. Germline loops: CDR1 DFQATT, CDR2 SNEGSKA (reference sequence).

This clonotype was seen more than once but under ten times. The rearrangement uses TRBV2 and TRBJ1-2; no clear D. The CDR3 is 13 amino acids. Trimming shortened V by 6 bases and J by 4 bases, and 12 bases separated the two germline ends. The germline V gene has CDR1 SNHLY and CDR2 FYNNEI. The CDR3 DNA is TGTGCCAGCAGAGCGGACGGTCTCTATGGCTACACCTTC. Translating it yields CASRADGLYGYTF.

This chain connects TRBV5-1 to TRBJ2-1; 9 bases align to TRBD1. Germline V gives CDR1 SGHRS, CDR2 YFSETQ. The V gene end was trimmed by 6 bases and the J gene end by 15 bases; junction bases not matched to a gene: 10. The CDR3 spans 12 residues. CDR3 nucleotide sequence: TGCGCCAGCACCCACGCCGGGACAGGGACGTTCTTC. It translates to CASTHAGTGTFF. The variable domain in full, completed from reference TRBV5-1 and TRBJ2-1, reads KAGVTQTPRYLIKTRGQQVTLSCSPISGHRSVSWYQQTPGQGLQFLFEYFSETQRNKGNFPGRFSGRQFSNSRSEMNVSTLELGDSALYLCASTHAGTGTFFGPGTRLTVL.

This clonotype has ten or more counts. V gene TRBV7-2 combines with J gene TRBJ1-1; TRBD1 might be the D (5 bases). The germline V and J ends were trimmed by 2 bases and 10 bases, with 14 bases remaining between them. The CDR3 is 13 amino acids. Germline assignment: CDR1 SGHTA and CDR2 FQGNSA. The CDR3 nucleotides are TGTGCCAGCAGCTTACGGACGGAAAGGGGAGCTTTCTTT. Protein product: CASSLRTERGAFF.

This clonotype has ten or more counts. The gene calls are TRBV7-2 and TRBJ2-7; D could derive from TRBD1 or TRBD2 (5 bases each). CDR3 size: 15 residues. Germline CDR1 is SGHTA and CDR2 is FQGNSA. Trimming removed 6 bases at V and 0 bases at J, with 15 bases between. The CDR3 loop reads CASSRRDVGSYEQYF. CDR3 DNA: TGTGCCAGCAGTCGCCGGGACGTGGGCTCCTACGAGCAGTACTTC.

The V and J genes are TRBV7-4 and TRBJ1-1; D is unclear. Germline loops: CDR1 SGHVT, CDR2 SQSDAQ. This CDR3 contains 14 residues. Trimming cost V 2 bases and J 1 base, with 8 bases left between them. CDR3 coding DNA: TGTGCCAGCAGCTTATCCAACCGGAACACTGAAGCTTTCTTT. Protein product: CASSLSNRNTEAFF.

This clonotype was counted many times. V is TRBV6-6 and J is TRBJ2-4; 7 bases align to TRBD2. In germline, CDR1 is MNHNY, CDR2 SVGAGI (reference sequence). With V trimmed by 5 bases and J by 6 bases, 7 bases remained unmatched. The CDR3 totals 14 residues. The CDR3 DNA sequence: TGTGCCAGCAGTACTCGGGAGGCGGGAAACATTCAGTACTTC. The encoded protein is CASSTREAGNIQYF.

This chain connects TRBV29-1 to TRBJ2-7; no firm D call. This CDR3 comprises 13 residues. Germline CDR1 reads SQVTM; CDR2 reads ANQGSEA. Trimming left V 2 bases short and J 2 bases short, with 10 bases between. The CDR3 loop is CSVESSTTYEQYF. The CDR3, as DNA: TGCAGCGTTGAAAGTAGCACAACCTACGAGCAGTACTTC.

The table lists this clonotype with many counts. The chain links TRBV12-3 or TRBV12-4 to TRBJ1-2; no definite D call. The CDR3 spans 13 residues. The germline V and J ends were trimmed by 3 bases and 8 bases, with 13 bases remaining between them. The CDR3 loop is CASSFRRGAGYTF. Here the CDR3 DNA reads TGTGCCAGCAGTTTTCGGCGAGGAGCGGGCTACACCTTC.

The V call is TRBV10-1, the J call TRBJ2-3; maybe TRBD1 (5 bases). The germline V gene encodes CDR1 WNHNN and CDR2 SYGVQD (reference sequence). The V end was cut by 0 bases, the J end by 5 bases, with 15 bases between. This CDR3 contains 16 residues. The CDR3 DNA reads TGCGCCAGCAGTGAGTCGGCCCCAGGGCAGTTAGATACGCAGTATTTT. It yields the protein CASSESAPGQLDTQYF.

This clonotype was detected only a few times. V gene TRBV6-8 combines with J gene TRBJ2-5; TRBD2 matches 9 bases. After removal of 10 bases from V and 5 bases from J, the junction contained 8 bases not matched to a gene. Per the germline V gene, CDR1 is MNHGY and CDR2 is SAAAGT. The CDR3 is 13 residues long. CDR3 in DNA: TGTGCCACCGAGCGGGGGGTTGGGGAGACCCAGTACTTC. Amino acid sequence: CATERGVGETQYF.

There are a few counts of this clonotype. CDR3 loop: CASSLTGRGLVNNEQFF. CDR3 coding DNA: TGTGCCAGCAGCTTAACGGGAAGGGGGTTAGTTAACAATGAGCAGTTCTTC. This chain links TRBV11-2 with TRBJ2-1; a weak D match, TRBD1 (6 bases). V dropped 2 bases and J dropped 5 bases, with 19 bases sitting between them. This CDR3 contains 17 residues. CDR1 SGHAT and CDR2 FQNNGV come from the germline V gene.

The chain uses TRBV7-9 and TRBJ2-5; possibly TRBD2 for D (6 bases). CDR3 length equals 16 residues. The V end lost 5 bases, the J end lost 2 bases, and 18 bases lay between the germline ends. Germline CDR1 SEHNR, CDR2 FQNEAQ (reference sequence). The CDR3 coding sequence is TGTGCCAGCAGCGCCCCGGGAGTGGTTGGGCAAGAGACCCAGTACTTC. Amino acid sequence: CASSAPGVVGQETQYF.

This clonotype was observed a few times. The chain joins TRBV7-6 to TRBJ2-4, with D possibly being TRBD2 (5 bases). Trimming took off 1 base at V and 6 bases at J, with 7 bases between the two ends. This CDR3 comprises 13 residues. Germline-derived CDR1 and CDR2 are SGHVS and FNYEAQ. As DNA, the CDR3 is TGTGCCAGCAGCTTAGGAGAGGGAAACATTCAGTACTTC. Protein sequence: CASSLGEGNIQYF.

The V call is TRBV9, the J call TRBJ2-1; 8 bases align to TRBD2. V shed 4 bases, J shed 6 bases, and the junction held 12 bases outside the gene matches. CDR1 and CDR2 (germline): SGDLS, YYNGEE. There are 16 residues in the CDR3. As DNA, the CDR3 is TGTGCCAGCAGCAGAGGGGGGGATAGCGGGACCAATGAGCAGTTCTTC. Its translation: CASSRGGDSGTNEQFF.

This clonotype showed up just a few times. CDR3 sequence reads: CASSTRGNTIYF. The CDR3 DNA reads TGTGCCAGCAGCACCAGAGGAAACACCATATATTTT. The chain recombines TRBV7-2 with TRBJ1-3; no definite D call. The CDR3 contains 12 residues. In germline, CDR1 is SGHTA, CDR2 FQGNSA. Trimming removed 5 bases from V and 4 bases from J, with 6 bases in between. Complete variable domain (other parts from reference TRBV7-2 and TRBJ1-3): GAGVSQSPSNKVTEKGKDVELRCDPISGHTALYWYRQSLGQGLEFLIYFQGNSAPDKSGLPSDRFSAERTGGSVSTLTIQRTQQEDSAVYLCASSTRGNTIYFGEGSWLTVV.